The subject of this entry is one T cell receptor beta chain. The data were obtained in a study of human T cells and chemical hapten exposure. Individual cDNA molecules had unique molecular identifiers attached to them by the library. MiXCR, run by TCRdb on the RACE reads, gives a single entry per CDR3 protein. Among 60,000 to 80,000 distinct CDR3 sequences, 30% to 35% were seen once, and the ten largest hold approximately 9.1%. The ends lost 8 bases at V and 4 bases at J; junction bases unmatched: 4. The CDR3 loop spans 13 amino acids. Time point reported: patch test 1, 2 weeks after DPC sensitization. Treatment here: therapeutic diphenylcyclopropenone sensitization with weekly scalp DPC.

Material: whole blood, obtained in connection with sensitization to the hapten diphenylcyclopropenone (DPC). The chain combines TRBV12-3 or TRBV12-4 with TRBJ2-1; TRBD2 matches at 8 bases. The TCR comes from a man aged 35 to 55 with alopecia areata. Some clones in this sample may be carry-over from other donors' samples. In DNA form, the CDR3 reads TGTGCCAGCGGGGCGGGGGGTTACAATGAGCAGTTCTTC. Its protein product is CASGAGGYNEQFF.